The 6 T cell receptor beta chains below come from one sample, sequenced in a study of T-cell memory formation after mild COVID-19. Using its own MiXCR run on the 5' RACE reads, TCRdb lists one record per CDR3 protein. The sample lists a few hundred thousand distinct CDR3 sequences, 28% occurring once. Specimen: PBMCs or a T cell subset sorted from them (not recorded which). All receptors derive from an adult woman who had mild COVID-19 (a few samples of this study predate the infection). Cell type and time point are not known.

The V call is TRBV5-1, the J call TRBJ2-2, with 10 positions matching TRBD2. The CDR3 sequence is 16 residues long. The V segment lost 0 bases and the J segment 3 bases; nucleotides outside the gene matches: 2. Germline assignment: CDR1 SGHRS and CDR2 YFSETQ. The CDR3 nucleotides read TGCGCCAGCAGCTTGGAGGGACTAGCGTACACCGGGGAGCTGTTTTTT. This translates into CASSLEGLAYTGELFF.

This clonotype has only one observation. This chain connects TRBV20-1 to TRBJ1-2; possible D gene TRBD1, 5 bases. CDR3 length: 14 residues. Germline V gene sequence: CDR1 DFQATT, CDR2 SNEGSKA (reference sequence). V lost 3 bases and J lost 5, with 16 bases in between. The CDR3 nucleotides are TGCAGTGCTAGTATCCCCAACGAGGGGTATGGCTACACCTTC. Protein sequence: CSASIPNEGYGYTF.

This clonotype came up a few times. V is TRBV10-3 and J is TRBJ2-7, with D hard to call. Germline CDR1 reads ENHRY; CDR2 reads SYGVKD. This CDR3 is 11 amino acids long. V shed 2 bases and J shed 4 bases, with 3 bases lying between them. CDR3 DNA sequence: TGTGCCATCAGTGAGGGGTACGAGCAGTACTTC. It encodes CAISEGYEQYF.

This clonotype was found a few times. This chain connects TRBV7-6 to TRBJ1-1, with D unresolved. Trimming left V 5 bases short and J 3 bases short, with 7 bases between. The CDR3 is made up of 12 amino acids. Looked up from germline, CDR1 is SGHVS and CDR2 is FNYEAQ. The CDR3, as DNA: TGTGCCAGCAGCATTCGATACACTGAAGCTTTCTTT. Protein sequence: CASSIRYTEAFF.

The chain uses TRBV13 and TRBJ2-1; D is unresolved. V shed 0 bases and J shed 6 bases, with 9 bases lying between them. Germline V gene sequence: CDR1 PRHDT, CDR2 FYEKMQ (reference sequence). The CDR3 spans 14 residues. CDR3 loop: CASSLGTLGNEQFF. For the CDR3, the DNA is TGTGCCAGCAGCTTAGGAACATTGGGCAATGAGCAGTTCTTC.

This clonotype turned up a few times. V is TRBV7-8 and J is TRBJ1-6; D is unclear. The V end was cut by 2 bases, the J end by 6 bases, with 20 bases between. This CDR3 contains 18 residues. Germline V gene lookup returns CDR1 SGHVS and CDR2 FQNEAQ. The CDR3 nucleotides are TGTGCCAGCAGCTTACACGTTGGAGGGAAAGCCTTTAATTCACCCCTCCACTTT. Protein sequence: CASSLHVGGKAFNSPLHF.